A selection of T cell receptor beta chains follows, all from one sample in a study of tumor-infiltrating lymphocytes in primary liver carcinoma. MiXCR was run by TCRdb on the multiplex PCR reads, yielding one entry per CDR3 protein. The profile shows approximately 100,000 distinct CDR3 sequences, about 62% of them singletons. The sample comprised liver tumor tissue from sampling region 2. All receptors derive from a woman aged 60-75 years with primary liver carcinoma and hepatitis B virus infection. CDR3s include the opening cysteine and the closing phenylalanine or tryptophan. A D gene is named only where the DNA matches it firmly. Not every row has a clone size; where given, it reads once, few, many or a size class.

size: NA; V: TRBV28; D: TRBD2; J: TRBJ2-7; CDR3: CASSPTGLAGGCDEQYF; DNA: TGTGCCAGCAGTCCCACGGGACTAGCGGGAGGGTGCGACGAGCAGTACTTC
size: NA; V: TRBV11-3; D: TRBD2; J: TRBJ2-1; CDR3: CASSLGRGEYDVDEQFF; DNA: TGTGCCAGCAGCTTAGGTCGGGGGGAGTATGATGTCGATGAGCAGTTCTTC
size: NA; V: TRBV11-2; D: NA; J: TRBJ2-4; CDR3: CVSSLSAPLGNIQYF; DNA: TGTGTCAGCAGCTTGAGTGCGCCACTCGGGAACATTCAGTACTTC
size: NA; V: TRBV11-2; D: NA; J: TRBJ2-1; CDR3: CASNPYSKYREQFF; DNA: TGTGCCAGCAATCCGTACTCGAAGTATAGGGAGCAGTTCTTC
size: NA; V: TRBV12-3/TRBV12-4; D: NA; J: TRBJ2-7; CDR3: CASSSDGGRDRYYEQYF; DNA: TGTGCCAGCAGTTCCGACGGGGGTAGGGACCGTTACTACGAGCAGTACTTC
size: few; V: TRBV24-1; D: NA; J: TRBJ2-3; CDR3: CATSVGSTDTQYF; DNA: TGTGCCACCTCGGTCGGGAGCACAGATACGCAGTATTTT
size: many; V: TRBV28; D: NA; J: TRBJ2-1; CDR3: CAILSGTPGGNEQFF; DNA: TGTGCCATCCTTTCCGGGACCCCCGGTGGCAATGAGCAGTTCTTC
size: NA; V: TRBV7-9; D: NA; J: TRBJ2-7; CDR3: CAISVINKGYEQYF; DNA: TGTGCCATCAGCGTTATAAATAAGGGTTACGAGCAGTACTTC
size: many; V: TRBV6-5; D: TRBD2; J: TRBJ2-3; CDR3: CASSYSLSGSRSTQYF; DNA: TGTGCCAGCAGTTACTCTCTTAGCGGGAGTCGCTCTACGCAGTATTTT
size: few; V: TRBV2; D: TRBD2; J: TRBJ2-1; CDR3: CASSRSSGSPNEQFF; DNA: TGTGCCAGCAGTCGGTCTAGCGGGAGTCCGAATGAGCAGTTCTTC
size: many; V: TRBV29-1; D: NA; J: TRBJ2-5; CDR3: CSVFRTDQETQYF; DNA: TGCAGCGTTTTCCGGACCGACCAAGAGACCCAGTACTTC
size: NA; V: TRBV11-3; D: NA; J: TRBJ2-3; CDR3: CASTLRTGTDTQYF; DNA: TGTGCCAGCACCCTCAGGACTGGCACAGATACGCAGTATTTT
size: NA; V: TRBV6-5; D: TRBD1; J: TRBJ2-7; CDR3: CASSRSGQGLGEQYF; DNA: TGTGCCAGCAGCCGATCGGGACAGGGGCTCGGCGAGCAGTACTTC
size: NA; V: TRBV28; D: NA; J: TRBJ1-2; CDR3: CASNSRRTGGGYGYTF; DNA: TGTGCCAGCAACAGTAGACGTACAGGAGGGGGCTATGGCTACACCTTC
size: NA; V: TRBV20-1; D: TRBD1; J: TRBJ1-1; CDR3: CSARVPGGLNTEAFF; DNA: TGCAGTGCTAGAGTTCCAGGGGGCCTGAACACTGAAGCTTTCTTT
size: NA; V: TRBV6-5; D: NA; J: TRBJ1-5; CDR3: CASSYSLVSNQPQHF; DNA: TGTGCCAGCAGTTACTCTCTGGTCAGCAATCAGCCCCAGCATTTT
size: many; V: TRBV5-1; D: TRBD2; J: TRBJ2-7; CDR3: CASSFNAVGSGRAYEQYF; DNA: TGCGCCAGCAGCTTCAACGCCGTAGGGAGCGGGAGGGCCTACGAGCAGTACTTC
size: NA; V: TRBV11-2; D: NA; J: TRBJ2-5; CDR3: CASRSTGGIETQYF; DNA: TGTGCCAGCAGGTCCACCGGCGGGATAGAAACCCAGTACTTC
size: NA; V: TRBV4-2; D: NA; J: TRBJ2-7; CDR3: CDSSQDRGGVGTYKQYF; DNA: TGTGACAGCAGCCAAGATCGAGGAGGTGTAGGGACCTACAAGCAGTACTTC
size: NA; V: TRBV4-1; D: NA; J: TRBJ2-3; CDR3: CANSPIQPRTDTQYF; DNA: TGCGCCAACAGCCCGATCCAGCCTCGCACAGATACGCAGTATTTT
size: NA; V: TRBV11-2; D: NA; J: TRBJ2-7; CDR3: CAGSSDPTGTYEQYF; DNA: TGTGCCGGCAGCTCAGACCCTACGGGGACCTACGAGCAGTACTTC